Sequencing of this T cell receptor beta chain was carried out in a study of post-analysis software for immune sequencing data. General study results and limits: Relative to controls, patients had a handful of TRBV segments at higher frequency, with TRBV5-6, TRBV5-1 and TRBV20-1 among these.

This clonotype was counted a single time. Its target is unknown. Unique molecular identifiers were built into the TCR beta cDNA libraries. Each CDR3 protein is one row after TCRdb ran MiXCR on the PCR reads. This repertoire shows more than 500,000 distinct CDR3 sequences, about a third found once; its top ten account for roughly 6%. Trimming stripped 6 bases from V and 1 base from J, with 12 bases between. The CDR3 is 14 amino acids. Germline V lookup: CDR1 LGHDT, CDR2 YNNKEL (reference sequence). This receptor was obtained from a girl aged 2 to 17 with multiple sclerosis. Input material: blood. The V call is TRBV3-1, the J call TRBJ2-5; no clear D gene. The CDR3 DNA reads TGTGCCAGCAGACTATCACTACTCCAAGAGACCCAGTACTTC. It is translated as CASRLSLLQETQYF.